This paragraph reports one T cell receptor beta chain. The specificity of this receptor is unknown. Base qualities are not provided; no much larger clone lies one nucleotide away. This sample is drawn from a study of cytomegalovirus exposure and HLA in healthy donors (TCRdb year 2017). Describing the broader study: According to a later analysis, the roughly 120 validation repertoires were produced on the same platform as the approximately 610 repertoires of the first cohort. The study combined high-throughput TCR immunosequencing, statistical association of individual TCRs with disease status, and machine learning to predict cytomegalovirus infection status. In addition to the first cohort of about 650 subjects, a separate validation cohort of 100 to 150 different subjects was used. The study aimed to test whether cataloging public T cell receptors could reveal signatures of past pathogen exposure. The paper as a whole reports these results and caveats: While some public TCRs were present in many individuals, most TCR sequences turned up only very rarely across donors. In a later analysis, TCRs clustered in the first cohort were found to also tend to co-occur in the roughly 130 validation repertoires, with approximately 93% of cluster scores above 0. The classifier was reported to diagnose cytomegalovirus status with high specificity and sensitivity in both the original and validation cohorts. The study gave a list of under 200 TCR beta chains associated with cytomegalovirus. In vitro tests confirmed that a few of the cytomegalovirus-associated TCR beta chains recognize cytomegalovirus antigens. It was suggested by the authors that the approach could potentially be generalized to other disease states and immunological phenotypes. The validation cohort had no HLA typing available for a later analysis, so co-occurrence within that cohort was assessed over all 120 repertoires.

V is pared back by 4 bases and J by 7 bases, with 13 bases lying between the germline termini. The germline V gene (reference sequence) provides CDR1 GTSNPN and CDR2 SVGIG. The CDR3 has 12 amino acids, counting the end cysteine and phenylalanine. Kept here is only the CDR3 DNA, which spans 36 bases and is read in frame from base 1. Separate from the approximately 700-subject first cohort, the validation cohort of over 90 subjects was the group to which the donors belonged. Library prep was done by the immunoSEQ multiplex PCR assay. Concerning the study's data processing: A statistical classification framework was developed to diagnose cytomegalovirus status using the catalog of TCR beta chain sequences. In TCRdb, the immuneACCESS table is reduced to in-frame sequences with V and J assigned. These tables do not hold every clone; where another copy was compared, an unresolved V gene accounts for under half, and the others remain unexplained. V and J calls and clone size are those listed in that table; D and trimming were worked out from the DNA. The sample profile shows 90,000 to 150,000 clones; around 87% of them were found once. Jointly, the top ten make up 6% to 7% of the sample.

The chain employs TRBV30 and TRBJ1-2, with an unclear D gene assignment. This clonotype was sampled from a woman under 30 in good health and CMV-seropositive. What was sequenced was PBMCs. The sequenced DNA is TGTGCCTGGATCCGAGGGATGGGTGGCTACACCTTC. It specifies CAWIRGMGGYTF.